The 21 T cell receptor beta chains below were found in one sample sequenced in a study of cytomegalovirus exposure and HLA in healthy donors. With 60 Vbeta and 13 Jbeta primers, the PCR was carried out. Generated by immunoSEQ multiplex PCR, the TCRdb table keeps only in-frame clones and is missing some. The sample has some 130,000 clones; 81% are singletons. Sequencing was performed on PBMCs. All receptors come from a woman aged 40 to 49 in good health and CMV-seropositive.

The CDR3 protein is CASSTGQVEGYGYTF. CDR3 DNA sequence: TGCGCCAGCAGCACCGGACAGGTAGAAGGCTATGGCTACACCTTC. J is TRBJ1-2 and V is TRBV5-1, with 7 nucleotides matching TRBD1. V was clipped by 4 bases and J by 4 bases; unmatched bases: 10. This CDR3 has 15 amino acids. The germline V gene has CDR1 SGHRS and CDR2 YFSETQ.

This CDR3 reads CASSATGTEAFF. The CDR3 nucleotides are TGTGCCAGCAGCGCGACAGGGACTGAAGCTTTCTTT. This chain links TRBV9 with TRBJ1-1, with 7 bases lining up with TRBD1. CDR3 size: 12 residues. Germline CDR1 SGDLS, CDR2 YYNGEE. V was clipped by 3 bases and J by 5 bases; unmatched bases: 1.

This sequence joins TRBV29-1 and TRBJ1-2, with TRBD1 identical over 10 bases. Germline V gives CDR1 SQVTM, CDR2 ANQGSEA. V was clipped by 4 bases and J by 2 bases; unmatched bases: 4. The CDR3 runs 14 residues. CDR3 in amino acids: CSVGGQGINYGYTF. The CDR3 nucleotides read TGCAGCGTTGGGGGACAGGGGATCAACTATGGCTACACCTTC. Using reference TRBV29-1 and TRBJ1-2 for the parts outside the CDR3, the full variable domain is SAVISQKPSRDICQRGTSLTIQCQVDSQVTMMFWYRQQPGQSLTLIATANQGSEATYESGFVIDKFPISRPNLTFSTLTVSNMSPEDSSIYLCSVGGQGINYGYTFGSGTRLTVV.

The chain recombines TRBV6-1 with TRBJ2-1; D remains ambiguous. Trimming shortened V by 6 bases and J by 10 bases, and 13 bases separated the two germline ends. The CDR3 totals 12 residues. Germline V CDR1 and CDR2: MNHNS, SASEGT. The CDR3 DNA follows: TGTGCCAGCAGGCCTTTGCGATTAGAGCAGTTCTTC. Amino acids: CASRPLRLEQFF.

The J gene is TRBJ2-7, the V gene TRBV6-1; 8 bases align to TRBD1. Germline assignment: CDR1 MNHNS and CDR2 SASEGT. CDR3 size: 15 residues. The junction had 10 bases not matched to a gene; V was cut back by 7 bases and J by 2 bases. CDR3 sequence reads: CASTLDRAATYEQYF. As DNA, the CDR3 is TGTGCCAGCACCCTGGACAGGGCCGCAACCTACGAGCAGTACTTC.

This chain joins TRBV6-4 and TRBJ2-2; 14 bases line up with TRBD2. Unmatched junction bases numbered 6, after V lost 7 bases and J lost 5 bases. Germline loops: CDR1 MRHNA, CDR2 SNTAGT. This CDR3 region has 16 residues. The CDR3, as DNA: TGTGCCAGCACCCAAGGGACTAGCGGGGGTACCGGGGAGCTGTTTTTT. Translation: CASTQGTSGGTGELFF.

This clone turned up a few times. The chain has TRBV7-6 and TRBJ2-5; 8 nucleotides agree with TRBD1. Germline loops: CDR1 SGHVS, CDR2 FNYEAQ. The CDR3 runs to 15 residues. Trimming cost V 5 bases and J 1 base; bases outside gene matches: 6. As DNA, the CDR3 is TGTGCCAGCAGCCCACAGACAGGGGCCCAAGAGACCCAGTACTTC. This translates into CASSPQTGAQETQYF.

In this sample, this clone turned up a few times. The CDR3 sequence: CASSSPGTGIRTYEQYF. The CDR3 nucleotides are TGTGCCAGCAGTTCCCCCGGGACAGGGATCAGAACCTACGAGCAGTACTTC. The chain uses TRBV28 and TRBJ2-5; 9 nucleotides align to TRBD1. The end of the DNA is better explained by TRBJ2-7, so the J call may be wrong. Germline lookup yields CDR1 MDHEN and CDR2 SYDVKM. The CDR3 has 17 residues.

V is TRBV2 and J is TRBJ2-7, with TRBD2 matching 9 bases. The V and J ends lost 7 bases and 6 bases, in that order; junction bases with no gene match: 13. CDR3 length: 15 residues. Germline values: CDR1 SNHLY, CDR2 FYNNEI. CDR3 sequence reads: CASMARSGGSLEQYF. The CDR3 coding sequence is TGTGCCAGCATGGCAAGGAGCGGGGGGTCCCTCGAGCAGTACTTC.

The chain has TRBV6-1 and TRBJ2-5; perhaps TRBD2 as D (7 bases). Trimming removed 6 bases from V and 5 bases from J, with 16 bases in between. The CDR3 totals 14 residues. The V gene's germline CDR1 is MNHNS and CDR2 SASEGT. The CDR3 DNA reads as TGTGCCAGCAGGGAGGGGGGAGGGCCGGAGACCCAGTACTTC. This codes for CASREGGGPETQYF.

CDR3 bases: TGTGCCAGCAGTGAAGCACTGGCAGGCGGAAACACCATATATTTT. It specifies CASSEALAGGNTIYF. The V call is TRBV6-1, the J call TRBJ1-3; D not certain. This CDR3 comprises 15 residues. The germline CDR1 and CDR2 sequences are MNHNS and SASEGT. Trimming left V 0 bases short and J 4 bases short, with 10 bases between.

This clone was recorded once. The rearrangement joins TRBV7-9 to TRBJ1-4, with D unclear. The CDR3 totals 15 residues. Looked up from germline, CDR1 is SEHNR and CDR2 is FQNEAQ (reference sequence). The V gene lost 0 bases and the J gene lost 3 bases, with 8 bases spanning the gap. The CDR3 nucleotides read TGTGCCAGCAGCTTAGCGAGGGCGGCTAATGAAAAACTGTTTTTT. This gives the protein CASSLARAANEKLFF.

This chain connects TRBV18 to TRBJ1-2; the match to TRBD1 covers 8 bases. Germline trimming cut 1 base from V and 2 bases from J; bases unmatched to any gene: 6. CDR1 KGHSH and CDR2 LQKENI come from the germline V gene. The CDR3 is made up of 16 amino acids. The CDR3 DNA follows: TGTGCCAGCTCACCACTTTCGCAGGGGGCAAACTATGGCTACACCTTC. This sequence encodes CASSPLSQGANYGYTF.

The rearrangement uses TRBV7-3 and TRBJ1-1; D gene ambiguous. The V end lost 3 bases, the J end lost 0 bases, and 8 bases lay between the germline ends. Germline V gene sequence: CDR1 SGHTA, CDR2 FQGTGA. The CDR3 spans 14 residues. CDR3 DNA sequence: TGTGCCAGCAGCTTTGGCCTGATGAACACTGAAGCTTTCTTT. Residues: CASSFGLMNTEAFF.

The rearrangement links TRBV6-4 to TRBJ2-1; a weak D match, TRBD2 (5 bases). The CDR3 spans 16 residues. V gave up 0 bases and J gave up 4 bases, with 13 bases separating them. CDR1 and CDR2 (germline): MRHNA, SNTAGT. This CDR3 reads CASSDSPGRRYNEQFF. The DNA of the CDR3 is TGTGCCAGCAGTGACTCCCCGGGCAGGAGGTACAATGAGCAGTTCTTC.

The chain is built from TRBV5-6 and TRBJ2-7; no firm D call. Trimming pared 0 bases from V and 2 bases from J, leaving 3 bases between. CDR1 is SGHDT, CDR2 YYEEEE, per germline. CDR3 size: 12 residues. CDR3 sequence: CASSLGAYEQYF. Written as DNA, the CDR3 is TGTGCCAGCAGCTTGGGCGCCTACGAGCAGTACTTC. Variable domain in full (rest from reference TRBV5-6 and TRBJ2-7): DAGVTQSPTHLIKTRGQQVTLRCSPKSGHDTVSWYQQALGQGPQFIFQYYEEEERQRGNFPDRFSGHQFPNYSSELNVNALLLGDSALYLCASSLGAYEQYFGPGTRLTVT.

The chain is built from TRBV10-3 and TRBJ2-2; 11 nucleotides align to TRBD2. Trimming at V came to 6 bases and at J to 8 bases, leaving 8 bases not matched to a gene. The V gene's germline CDR1 is ENHRY and CDR2 SYGVKD. CDR3 length equals 15 residues. The CDR3 DNA sequence: TGTGCCATCAGACTAACTAGCGGGGGAGTAGGGGAGCTGTTTTTT. Protein: CAIRLTSGGVGELFF.

The chain is built from TRBV7-3 and TRBJ2-1, with D perhaps TRBD1 (6 bases). Per the germline V gene, CDR1 is SGHTA and CDR2 is FQGTGA. The V and J ends lost 7 bases and 10 bases respectively, with 14 bases between them. This CDR3 is built from 12 residues. The CDR3 spells CASTQGQGEQFF. CDR3 DNA sequence: TGTGCCAGCACCCAGGGGCAGGGGGAGCAGTTCTTC.

V and J are TRBV28 and TRBJ2-5, with D uncertain. The J call may be incorrect, as the DNA end agrees better with TRBJ2-7. Per the germline V gene, CDR1 is MDHEN and CDR2 is SYDVKM. The CDR3 covers 11 residues. For the CDR3, the DNA is TGTGCCAGCAGTTTCGAATACGAGCAGTACTTC. Translation gives CASSFEYEQYF.

This chain joins TRBV11-2 and TRBJ2-3; TRBD2 matches at 11 bases. V lost 5 bases and J lost 3; bases outside the gene matches: 7. CDR3 length equals 16 residues. Per germline, CDR1 SGHAT and CDR2 FQNNGV. The CDR3 DNA reads as TGTGCCAGCAGCCCAGGGGCTAGCGGGAGGACAGATACGCAGTATTTT. This codes for CASSPGASGRTDTQYF.

V and J are TRBV29-1 and TRBJ2-7; maybe TRBD2 (5 bases). The CDR3 is 11 amino acids. From germline, CDR1 is SQVTM and CDR2 ANQGSEA. The V gene lost 5 bases and the J gene lost 5 bases, with 10 bases spanning the gap. CDR3 DNA sequence: TGCAGCGTTAACGGGAAAAACGAGCAGTACTTC. Translation gives CSVNGKNEQYF.